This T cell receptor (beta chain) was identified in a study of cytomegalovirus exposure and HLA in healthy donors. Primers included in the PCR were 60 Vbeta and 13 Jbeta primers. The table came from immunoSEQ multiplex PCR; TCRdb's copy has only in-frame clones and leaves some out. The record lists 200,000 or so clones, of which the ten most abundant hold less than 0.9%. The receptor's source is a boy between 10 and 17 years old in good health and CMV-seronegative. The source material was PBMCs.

DNA of the CDR3: TGTGCCAGCAGCGTGACAGACAGTTACGAGCAGTACTTC. It codes for CASSVTDSYEQYF. The chain employs TRBV7-9 and TRBJ2-7; D is possibly TRBD1 (5 bases). The CDR3 consists of 13 residues. In germline, CDR1 is SEHNR, CDR2 FQNEAQ (reference sequence). Trimming left V 5 bases short and J 4 bases short, with 12 bases between.